A selection of T cell receptor beta chains follows, all from one sample in a study of blood T cell repertoires in COVID-19. The repertoire was sequenced with immunoSEQ multiplex PCR; TCRdb's copy has only in-frame clones and lacks some. The sample lists 150,000 to 180,000 clones; around four fifths were seen once. Sequenced sample: PBMCs or T cells enriched from blood (not recorded which). These receptors were obtained from a man aged 45-60 years who had recovered from COVID-19. Both conserved end residues are part of each CDR3. The order of the fields is V gene, J gene, D gene, CDR3 protein. D genes are given only for firm matches.

TRBV9	TRBJ2-7	TRBD2	CASSVEGLAGGPPYEQYF
TRBV2	TRBJ1-5	TRBD1	CASRRGQGAGNQPQHF
TRBV7-6	TRBJ1-3	TRBD1	CASSLGTGNDGNTIYF
TRBV19	TRBJ1-4	NA	CASSIPMRRATNEKLFF
TRBV3-1/TRBV3-2	TRBJ1-2	NA	CASSWCGPNYGYTF
TRBV30	TRBJ1-4	NA	CASFTRYSRDENEKLFF
TRBV11-2	TRBJ2-7	TRBD2	CASSFGGAYEQYF
TRBV9	TRBJ2-5	NA	CASSVAPVQETQYF
TRBV6-6	TRBJ2-5	TRBD1	CATQTGGAETQYF
TRBV5-1	TRBJ2-3	TRBD2	CASSLSSGWISATQYF
TRBV19	TRBJ1-2	NA	CATRSTPGDYGYTF
TRBV5-4	TRBJ2-7	NA	CASSTSRQPYEQYF
TRBV3-1/TRBV3-2	TRBJ1-2	NA	CAISGGYGYTF
TRBV7-9	TRBJ2-1	TRBD2	CASSDYTGGPNEQFF
TRBV4-1	TRBJ2-6	TRBD1	CASRAPGQGASGANVLTF
TRBV14	TRBJ2-3	TRBD2	CASSQGWLAGEGDTQYF
TRBV19	TRBJ1-6	NA	CASSMTVLLGHSPLHF
TRBV2	TRBJ2-1	TRBD2	CASSESGLGYNEQFF
TRBV5-4	TRBJ2-3	TRBD2	CASSLTSGGRDTQYF
TRBV19	TRBJ1-2	NA	CASSIDTGGYTF
TRBV27	TRBJ1-5	NA	CASRLYSNQPQHF
TRBV3-1/TRBV3-2	TRBJ1-6	NA	CASSVGRVTPLHF
TRBV7-2	TRBJ2-2	TRBD2	CASSLTSGGMGELFF
TRBV18	TRBJ1-1	NA	CASSTNPQPPEAFF
TRBV6-5	TRBJ2-1	TRBD2	CASSQTGTSAPEQFF
TRBV19	TRBJ2-7	NA	CASSSSYEQYF